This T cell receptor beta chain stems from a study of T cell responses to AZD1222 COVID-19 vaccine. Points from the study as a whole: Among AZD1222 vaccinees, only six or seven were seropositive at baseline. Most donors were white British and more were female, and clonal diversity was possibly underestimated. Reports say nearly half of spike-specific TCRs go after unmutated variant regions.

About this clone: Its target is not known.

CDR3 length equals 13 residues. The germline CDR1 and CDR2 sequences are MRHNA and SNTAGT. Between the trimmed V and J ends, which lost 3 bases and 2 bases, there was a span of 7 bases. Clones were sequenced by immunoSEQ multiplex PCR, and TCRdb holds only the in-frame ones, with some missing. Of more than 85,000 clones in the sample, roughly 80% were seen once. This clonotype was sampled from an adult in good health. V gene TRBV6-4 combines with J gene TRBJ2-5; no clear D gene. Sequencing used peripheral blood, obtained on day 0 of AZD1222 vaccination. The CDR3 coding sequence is TGTGCCAGCAGTGAACCCGTACAAGAGACCCAGTACTTC. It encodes CASSEPVQETQYF.